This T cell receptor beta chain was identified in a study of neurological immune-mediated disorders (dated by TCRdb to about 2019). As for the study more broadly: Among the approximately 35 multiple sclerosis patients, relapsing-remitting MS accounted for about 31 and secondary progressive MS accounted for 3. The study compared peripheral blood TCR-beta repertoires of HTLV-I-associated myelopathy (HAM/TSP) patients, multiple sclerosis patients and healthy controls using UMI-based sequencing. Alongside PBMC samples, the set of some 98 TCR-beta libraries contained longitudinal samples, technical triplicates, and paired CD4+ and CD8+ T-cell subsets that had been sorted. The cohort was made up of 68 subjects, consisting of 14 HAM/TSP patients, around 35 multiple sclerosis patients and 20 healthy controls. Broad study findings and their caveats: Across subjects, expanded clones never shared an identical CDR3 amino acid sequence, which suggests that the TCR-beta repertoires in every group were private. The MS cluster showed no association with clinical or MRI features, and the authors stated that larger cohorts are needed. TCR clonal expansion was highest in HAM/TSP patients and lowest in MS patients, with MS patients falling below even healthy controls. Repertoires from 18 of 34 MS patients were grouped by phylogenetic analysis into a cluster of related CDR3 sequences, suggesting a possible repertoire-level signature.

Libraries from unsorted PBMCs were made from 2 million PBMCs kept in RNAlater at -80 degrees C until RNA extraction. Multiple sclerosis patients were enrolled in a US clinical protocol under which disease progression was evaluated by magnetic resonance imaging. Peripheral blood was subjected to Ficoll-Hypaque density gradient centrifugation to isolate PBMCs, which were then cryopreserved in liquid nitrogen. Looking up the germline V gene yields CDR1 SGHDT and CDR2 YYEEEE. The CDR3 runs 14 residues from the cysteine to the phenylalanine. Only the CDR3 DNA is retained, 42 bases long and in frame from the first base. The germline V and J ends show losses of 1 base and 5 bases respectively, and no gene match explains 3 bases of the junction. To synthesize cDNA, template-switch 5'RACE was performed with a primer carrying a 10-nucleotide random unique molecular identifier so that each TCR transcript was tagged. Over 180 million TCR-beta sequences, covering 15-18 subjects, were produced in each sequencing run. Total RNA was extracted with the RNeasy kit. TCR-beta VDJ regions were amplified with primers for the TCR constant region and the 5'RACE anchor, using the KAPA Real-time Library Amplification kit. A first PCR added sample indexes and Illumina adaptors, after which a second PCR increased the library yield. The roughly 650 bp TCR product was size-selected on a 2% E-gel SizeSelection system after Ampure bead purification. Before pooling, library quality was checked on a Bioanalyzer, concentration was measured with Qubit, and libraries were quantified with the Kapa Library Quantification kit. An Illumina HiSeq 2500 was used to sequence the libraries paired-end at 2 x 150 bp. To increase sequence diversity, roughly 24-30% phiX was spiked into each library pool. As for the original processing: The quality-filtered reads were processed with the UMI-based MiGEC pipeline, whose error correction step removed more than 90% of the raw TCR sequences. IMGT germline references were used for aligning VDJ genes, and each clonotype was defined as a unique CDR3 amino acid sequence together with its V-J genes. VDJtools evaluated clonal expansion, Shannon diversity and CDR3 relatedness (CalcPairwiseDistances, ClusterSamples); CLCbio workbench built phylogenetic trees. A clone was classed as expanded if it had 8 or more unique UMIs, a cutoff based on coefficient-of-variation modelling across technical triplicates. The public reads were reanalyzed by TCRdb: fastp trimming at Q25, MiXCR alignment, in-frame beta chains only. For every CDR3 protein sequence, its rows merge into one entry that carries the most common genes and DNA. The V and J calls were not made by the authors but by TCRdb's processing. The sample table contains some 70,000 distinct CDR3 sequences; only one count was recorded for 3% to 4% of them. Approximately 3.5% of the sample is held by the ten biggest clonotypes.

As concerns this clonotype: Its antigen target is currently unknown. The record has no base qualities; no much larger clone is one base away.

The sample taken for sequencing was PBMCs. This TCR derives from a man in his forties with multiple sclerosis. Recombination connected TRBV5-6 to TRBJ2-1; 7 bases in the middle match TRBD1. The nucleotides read TGTGCCAGCAGCTTGCCTACAGGGGACAATGAGCAGTTCTTC. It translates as CASSLPTGDNEQFF.